Presented here are 5 T cell receptor beta chains from one specimen sequenced in a study of memory CD4+ T cells and cytomegalovirus serostatus. The sort gate was single viable CD3+CD4+CD8-CD45RO+ cells for memory CD4+ T cells. Sequencing used immunoSEQ multiplex PCR; TCRdb keeps in-frame clones, though not all of them. The data hold 85,000 to 100,000 clones, with around 80% observed a single time. Sequenced: memory CD4+ T cells from blood. The receptors were gathered from an adult in good health and CMV-seropositive.

This clone was seen a handful of times. This chain uses TRBV6-5 with TRBJ1-1; D is perhaps TRBD1 (5 bases). Trimming took off 0 bases at V and 8 bases at J, with 13 bases between the two ends. The CDR3 totals 14 residues. Germline values: CDR1 MNHEY, CDR2 SVGAGI. CDR3 in DNA: TGTGCCAGCAGTTACTCGATAGGGACGGGGGAAGCTTTCTTT. It specifies CASSYSIGTGEAFF.

In its sample, this clone was seen many times. The chain combines TRBV2 with TRBJ1-1; D unresolved. The CDR3 length is 12 residues. Per the germline V gene, CDR1 is SNHLY and CDR2 is FYNNEI. V lost 10 bases and J 5 bases, leaving 14 bases between the germline ends. CDR3 sequence (DNA): TGTGCCACACAAGGGTCGGGGACTGAAGCTTTCTTT. Its protein is CATQGSGTEAFF.

The rearrangement uses TRBV7-8 and TRBJ1-1; TRBD1 is a possible D gene (5 bases). Germline values: CDR1 SGHVS, CDR2 FQNEAQ. CDR3 length equals 15 residues. Trimming took off 0 bases at V and 0 bases at J, with 8 bases between the two ends. CDR3 residues: CASSLAGTLNTEAFF. The CDR3 nucleotides are TGTGCCAGCAGCTTAGCGGGGACGTTGAACACTGAAGCTTTCTTT.

V gene TRBV11-2 combines with J gene TRBJ2-2; D remains unclear. The CDR3 has 13 residues. V lost 1 base to trimming and J lost 6 bases, with 6 bases between them. The germline V gene encodes CDR1 SGHAT and CDR2 FQNNGV. The CDR3 DNA is TGTGCCAGCAGCTTAGGCTATTCCGGGGAGCTGTTTTTT. As protein: CASSLGYSGELFF. Variable domain in full (rest from reference TRBV11-2 and TRBJ2-2): EAGVAQSPRYKIIEKRQSVAFWCNPISGHATLYWYQQILGQGPKLLIQFQNNGVVDDSQLPKDRFSAERLKGVDSTLKIQPAKLEDSAVYLCASSLGYSGELFFGEGSRLTVL.

This chain links TRBV19 with TRBJ1-4; D gene uncertain. The CDR3 covers 14 residues. Deletions cut 4 bases from V and 4 bases from J, with 10 bases between. CDR1 and CDR2 from the germline V gene are LNHDA and SQIVND (reference sequence). The chain's CDR3 is CASSNAGFNEKLFF. The CDR3 DNA sequence: TGTGCCAGTAGTAATGCGGGGTTTAATGAAAAACTGTTTTTT.